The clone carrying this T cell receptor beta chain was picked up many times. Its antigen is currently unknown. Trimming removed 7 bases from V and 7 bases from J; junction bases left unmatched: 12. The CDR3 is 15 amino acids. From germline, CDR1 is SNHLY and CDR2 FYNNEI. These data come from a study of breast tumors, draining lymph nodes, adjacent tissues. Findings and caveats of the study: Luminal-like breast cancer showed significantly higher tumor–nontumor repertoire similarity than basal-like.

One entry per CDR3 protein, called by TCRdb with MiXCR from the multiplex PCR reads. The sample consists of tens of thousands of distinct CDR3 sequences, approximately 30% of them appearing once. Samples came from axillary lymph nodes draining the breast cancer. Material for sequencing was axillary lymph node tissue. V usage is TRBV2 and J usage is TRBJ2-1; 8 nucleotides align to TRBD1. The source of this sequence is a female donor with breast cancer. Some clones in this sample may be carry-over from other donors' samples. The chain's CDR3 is CASTRIQGAGNEQFF. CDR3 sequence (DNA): TGTGCCAGCACCCGAATCCAGGGGGCAGGGAATGAGCAGTTCTTC. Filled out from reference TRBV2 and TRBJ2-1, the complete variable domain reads EPEVTQTPSHQVTQMGQEVILRCVPISNHLYFYWYRQILGQKVEFLVSFYNNEISEKSEIFDDQFSVERPDGSNFTLKIRSTKLEDSAMYFCASTRIQGAGNEQFFGPGTRLTVL.